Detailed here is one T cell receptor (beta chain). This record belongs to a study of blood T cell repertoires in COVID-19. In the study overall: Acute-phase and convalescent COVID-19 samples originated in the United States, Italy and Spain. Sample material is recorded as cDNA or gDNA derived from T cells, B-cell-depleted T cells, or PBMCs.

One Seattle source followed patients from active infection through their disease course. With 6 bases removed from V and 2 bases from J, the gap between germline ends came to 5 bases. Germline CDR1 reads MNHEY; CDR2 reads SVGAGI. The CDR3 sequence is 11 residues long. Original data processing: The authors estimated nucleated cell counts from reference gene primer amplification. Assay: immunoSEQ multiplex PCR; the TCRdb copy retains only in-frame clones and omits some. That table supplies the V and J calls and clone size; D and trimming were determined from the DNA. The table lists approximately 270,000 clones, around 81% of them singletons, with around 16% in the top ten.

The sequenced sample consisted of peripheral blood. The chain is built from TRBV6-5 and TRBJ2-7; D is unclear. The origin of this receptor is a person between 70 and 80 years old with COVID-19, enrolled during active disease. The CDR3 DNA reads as TGTGCCAGCAGACGAGCCTACGAGCAGTACTTC. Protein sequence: CASRRAYEQYF.